This T cell receptor beta chain was sequenced during a study of T cell responses to AZD1222 COVID-19 vaccine. Whole-study findings and limits: Two AZD1222 administrations were followed by greater Spike-specific TCR breadth and depth.

Some clones are missing from TCRdb's copy, which holds only in-frame ones; the method was immunoSEQ multiplex PCR. The table shows about 50,000 clones, with around nine tenths occurring only once. With respect to this clone: Its specificity is unknown.

This CDR3 region has 14 residues. Germline V CDR1 and CDR2: LGHNA, YNFKEQ. Trimming cost V 4 bases and J 5 bases; bases outside gene matches: 3. The specimen comprised peripheral blood, sampled on day 0 of AZD1222 vaccination. The receptor was derived from an adult in good health. This chain connects TRBV4-2 to TRBJ2-1; 9 nucleotides line up with TRBD1. The CDR3 coding sequence is TGTGCCAGCAGCCCAGGACAGGGGAACAATGAGCAGTTCTTC. It is translated as CASSPGQGNNEQFF.